The 24 T cell receptor beta chains in this list originate from one sample, sequenced in a study of T cell responses to AZD1222 COVID-19 vaccine. The protocol was immunoSEQ multiplex PCR, while the TCRdb copy is restricted to in-frame clones and leaves out a portion. The table has 150,000 to 200,000 clones, more than 75% seen once. The specimen comprised peripheral blood, sampled 28 days after the second AZD1222 dose. These receptors originate from an adult who received the AZD1222 COVID-19 vaccine.

The chain uses TRBV10-3 and TRBJ2-1; TRBD1 agrees at 7 bases. Germline CDR1 and CDR2: ENHRY and SYGVKD. This CDR3 comprises 14 residues. V gave up 6 bases and J gave up 4 bases; unmatched junction bases: 6. The CDR3 loop reads CAIRDRDSYNEQFF. The CDR3 DNA reads as TGTGCCATCAGGGACCGGGACAGTTACAATGAGCAGTTCTTC.

The rearrangement uses TRBV2 and TRBJ1-4; TRBD1 agrees at 7 bases. This CDR3 spans 13 amino acids. Germline CDR1 is SNHLY and CDR2 is FYNNEI. J was trimmed by 11 bases and V by 7 bases; bases with no gene match: 10. The CDR3 DNA follows: TGTGCCAGCAAAGACAGGGAAGGTTGGAAACTGTTTTTT. The encoded protein is CASKDREGWKLFF.

The chain uses TRBV5-6 and TRBJ1-3; weak D call: TRBD1 (6 bases). V dropped 4 bases and J dropped 0 bases, with 8 bases sitting between them. The CDR3 totals 14 residues. Germline CDR1 SGHDT, CDR2 YYEEEE. The CDR3 spells CASSRTVSGNTIYF. The CDR3 DNA reads TGTGCCAGCAGCCGGACAGTCTCTGGAAACACCATATATTTT.

The chain couples TRBV3-1 (or the pseudogene TRBV3-2) to TRBJ2-3; possible D gene TRBD1, 5 bases. CDR1 LGHDT and CDR2 YNNKEL come from the germline V gene (reference sequence). This CDR3 comprises 15 residues. Trimming took 8 bases from V and 1 from J, leaving 16 bases between them. CDR3 residues: CASAPVGLGTDTQYF. The CDR3 coding sequence is TGTGCCAGCGCCCCAGTGGGGCTTGGCACAGATACGCAGTATTTT.

The chain joins TRBV3-1 (or the pseudogene TRBV3-2) to TRBJ2-3; 10 bases are shared with TRBD2. The V and J ends lost 7 bases and 3 bases, in that order; junction bases with no gene match: 10. The CDR3 sequence is 16 residues long. Germline CDR1 and CDR2: LGHDT and YNNKEL (reference sequence). The CDR3 region has the DNA TGTGCCAGCACCCGAGGGACTAGCGTTTTAACAGATACGCAGTATTTT. Its protein product is CASTRGTSVLTDTQYF.

This chain connects TRBV5-6 to TRBJ2-3; the D gene is possibly TRBD2 (5 bases). The CDR3 loop spans 15 amino acids. V lost 0 bases, J lost 4 bases, and 12 bases lay in between. The germline V gene encodes CDR1 SGHDT and CDR2 YYEEEE. The CDR3 DNA follows: TGTGCCAGCAGCTTGGAGGGAGTGAGATCAGATACGCAGTATTTT. This translates into CASSLEGVRSDTQYF.

In regard to this clone: This same CDR3 is encoded by further DNA sequences in the sample. The V and J genes are TRBV6-5 and TRBJ1-1; no reliable D call. Trimming took off 2 bases at V and 1 base at J, with 5 bases between the two ends. Germline V gene sequence: CDR1 MNHEY, CDR2 SVGAGI. This CDR3 is 13 amino acids long. CDR3 residues: CASSYDGNTEAFF. The CDR3 DNA follows: TGTGCCAGCAGTTACGACGGGAACACTGAAGCTTTCTTT.

The chain links TRBV6-5 to TRBJ2-7; D tentatively fits TRBD1 or TRBD2 (5 bases each). V was shortened by 5 bases and J by 0 bases, with 8 bases between the two germline ends. In germline, CDR1 is MNHEY, CDR2 SVGAGI. The CDR3 totals 13 residues. This chain's CDR3 is CASSPGSSYEQYF. The CDR3 DNA is TGTGCCAGCAGTCCAGGGAGCTCCTACGAGCAGTACTTC.

The chain's CDR3 is CASRRGGSGLLSYNEQFF. CDR3 in DNA: TGTGCCAGTAGGCGGGGGGGTAGCGGACTACTCTCCTACAATGAGCAGTTCTTC. The chain carries TRBV27 and TRBJ2-1; 9 bases line up with TRBD2. CDR3 size: 18 residues. Germline CDR1 reads MNHEY; CDR2 reads SMNVEV (reference sequence). V shed 9 bases and J 0 bases; nucleotides not matched to a gene: 15.

The rearrangement links TRBV19 to TRBJ2-3; 12 bases are a match to TRBD2. CDR1 is LNHDA, CDR2 SQIVND, per germline (reference sequence). V shed 5 bases and J 5 bases; nucleotides not matched to a gene: 8. CDR3 length equals 16 residues. CDR3 in amino acids: CASSLWTSGNQDTQYF. Written as DNA, the CDR3 is TGTGCCAGTAGTCTCTGGACTAGCGGGAATCAAGATACGCAGTATTTT.

V and J are TRBV7-2 and TRBJ1-4; TRBD1 is a possible D gene (6 bases). Trimming pared 5 bases from V and 6 bases from J, leaving 10 bases between. This CDR3 comprises 13 residues. CDR1 is SGHTA, CDR2 FQGNSA, per germline. The CDR3 is CASSPRQDEKLFF. The CDR3 DNA reads as TGTGCCAGCAGCCCCCGACAGGATGAAAAACTGTTTTTT.

The chain employs TRBV6-5 and TRBJ1-5, with D perhaps TRBD1 (5 bases). The length of the CDR3 is 10 residues. The V gene's germline CDR1 is MNHEY and CDR2 SVGAGI. V gave up 8 bases and J gave up 6 bases, with 5 bases separating them. In nucleotides, the CDR3 is TGTGCCAGCGGGGGTCAGCCCCAGCATTTT. The encoded protein is CASGGQPQHF.

The genes are TRBV2 and TRBJ2-1; D call uncertain. The V gene lost 6 bases and the J gene lost 5 bases, with 11 bases spanning the gap. The CDR3 contains 13 residues. Germline-derived CDR1 and CDR2 are SNHLY and FYNNEI. CDR3 loop: CASSQEAHNEQFF. CDR3 nucleotide sequence: TGTGCCAGCAGCCAAGAAGCCCACAATGAGCAGTTCTTC. The whole variable domain, filled in from reference TRBV2 and TRBJ2-1, reads EPEVTQTPSHQVTQMGQEVILRCVPISNHLYFYWYRQILGQKVEFLVSFYNNEISEKSEIFDDQFSVERPDGSNFTLKIRSTKLEDSAMYFCASSQEAHNEQFFGPGTRLTVL.

This chain connects TRBV7-2 to TRBJ2-7, with D possibly TRBD2 on 5 matching bases. The germline V gene has CDR1 SGHTA and CDR2 FQGNSA. There are 14 residues in the CDR3. With 5 bases removed from V and 0 bases from J, the gap between germline ends came to 11 bases. The CDR3 loop is CASSNSDASYEQYF. CDR3 sequence (DNA): TGTGCCAGCAGCAATAGCGATGCCTCCTACGAGCAGTACTTC.

J is TRBJ2-1 and V is TRBV27; D remains unclear. Trimming pared 4 bases from V and 5 bases from J, leaving 12 bases between. The CDR3 extends over 14 amino acids. The germline CDR1 and CDR2 sequences are MNHEY and SMNVEV (reference sequence). The CDR3 spells CASSSHLQDNEQFF. CDR3 nucleotide sequence: TGTGCCAGCAGTTCCCACCTACAAGACAATGAGCAGTTCTTC.

The chain joins TRBV7-2 to TRBJ2-1; D not certain. From germline, CDR1 is SGHTA and CDR2 FQGNSA. There are 15 residues in the CDR3. V lost 6 bases and J lost 3, with 15 bases in between. The CDR3 loop is CASSLTLIVYNEQFF. The CDR3 DNA sequence: TGTGCCAGCAGTTTGACCCTGATAGTCTACAATGAGCAGTTCTTC.

This clone turned up a few times. J is TRBJ1-5 and V is TRBV6-4, with TRBD1 matching over 7 bases. This CDR3 has 17 amino acids. The germline CDR1 and CDR2 sequences are MRHNA and SNTAGT. V shed 9 bases, J shed 4 bases, and the junction held 18 bases outside the gene matches. The DNA for the CDR3 is TGTGCCAGTAAGCCCGGGACAGAAATTGGAGGAAATCAGCCCCAGCATTTT. Translation: CASKPGTEIGGNQPQHF.

The V gene is TRBV7-9, the J gene TRBJ2-2; the match to TRBD2 covers 7 bases. Trimming at V came to 3 bases and at J to 0 bases, leaving 7 bases not matched to a gene. The germline V gene has CDR1 SEHNR and CDR2 FQNEAQ (reference sequence). The CDR3 spans 17 residues. CDR3 region: CASSFPSGIPNTGELFF. The CDR3 DNA reads as TGTGCCAGCAGCTTTCCTAGCGGAATCCCGAACACCGGGGAGCTGTTTTTT.

This clone has only one observation. The genes are TRBV5-1 and TRBJ2-1, with D possibly TRBD2 on 6 matching bases. The CDR3 is made up of 15 amino acids. Trimming took 6 bases from V and 7 from J, leaving 20 bases between them. The germline V gene has CDR1 SGHRS and CDR2 YFSETQ. The CDR3: CASTQTSTLKNEQFF. CDR3 nucleotide sequence: TGCGCCAGCACACAGACTAGTACTTTAAAAAATGAGCAGTTCTTC.

The chain links TRBV19 to TRBJ2-5, with TRBD2 as a possible D gene (6 bases). The germline V gene has CDR1 LNHDA and CDR2 SQIVND (reference sequence). The CDR3 is made up of 13 amino acids. V was cut by 7 bases and J by 8 bases, with 17 bases left in between. CDR3 protein: CASTSGLAGTQYF. The CDR3 region has the DNA TGTGCCAGTACCTCGGGACTGGCGGGAACCCAGTACTTC.

This sequence joins TRBV7-3 and TRBJ2-2, with 8 bases matching TRBD2. The CDR3 length is 14 residues. CDR1 and CDR2 (germline): SGHTA, FQGTGA. The V gene end was trimmed by 6 bases and the J gene end by 7 bases; junction bases not matched to a gene: 7. The CDR3 spells CASSPGGTSGELFF. CDR3 bases: TGTGCCAGCAGTCCAGGCGGGACTAGCGGGGAGCTGTTTTTT.

In the case of this clone: This sample also contains other DNA sequences that code for the same CDR3. V and J are TRBV7-2 and TRBJ2-7; 9 bases fit TRBD2. This CDR3 has 14 amino acids. Germline V gives CDR1 SGHTA, CDR2 FQGNSA. With 5 bases clipped from V and 0 bases from J, the junction kept 2 bases outside the gene matches. DNA of the CDR3: TGTGCCAGCAGCCTTAGCGGGAGCTCCTACGAGCAGTACTTC. Translation: CASSLSGSSYEQYF.

V is TRBV7-2 and J is TRBJ2-2; TRBD1 matches 8 bases. Germline V gene lookup returns CDR1 SGHTA and CDR2 FQGNSA. Trimming cost V 5 bases and J 3 bases; bases outside gene matches: 5. CDR3 length equals 15 residues. This CDR3 is CASSLRTGYTGELFF. In DNA, the CDR3 is TGTGCCAGCAGCCTCCGGACAGGGTACACCGGGGAGCTGTTTTTT. Based on the CDR3 plus reference TRBV7-2 and TRBJ2-2, the full variable domain is GAGVSQSPSNKVTEKGKDVELRCDPISGHTALYWYRQSLGQGLEFLIYFQGNSAPDKSGLPSDRFSAERTGGSVSTLTIQRTQQEDSAVYLCASSLRTGYTGELFFGEGSRLTVL.

In nucleotides, the CDR3 is TGTGCCAGCAGTTCCGGGGAAGACTACGAGCAGTACTTC. Its translation: CASSSGEDYEQYF. V gene TRBV27 combines with J gene TRBJ2-7, with D tentatively TRBD2 (5 bases). CDR1 and CDR2 from the germline V gene are MNHEY and SMNVEV (reference sequence). The CDR3 contains 13 residues. Trimming removed 4 bases from V and 3 bases from J, with 10 bases in between.